The rows below give T cell receptor beta chains drawn from one sample of a study of blood T cells in healthy people across ages. TCRdb fed the 5' RACE reads into MiXCR, producing one record per CDR3 protein. The table records roughly 1,500,000 distinct CDR3 sequences, around 42% of them present only once. The material sequenced was blood. The receptors here all came from a woman between 18 and 30 years old in good health. The CDR3 runs from the conserved cysteine through the conserved F or W. The D gene is left open where the match is weak. Some rows mark clone size as missing; the rest say once, few, many or name a class of expanded clone.

CDR3 protein: CATSRGAESSYEQFF
CDR3 DNA: TGTGCCACCAGCAGAGGGGCGGAATCCTCCTACGAGCAGTTCTTC
V gene: TRBV15
D gene: NA
J gene: TRBJ2-1
clone size: NA

CDR3 protein: CATSRPSWRGWNGYTF
CDR3 DNA: TGTGCCACCAGCAGACCCTCTTGGAGGGGATGGAATGGCTACACCTTC
V gene: TRBV15
D gene: NA
J gene: TRBJ1-2
clone size: few

CDR3 protein: CASSPVAGSSYEQYF
CDR3 DNA: TGTGCCAGCAGCCCCGTAGCGGGTAGCTCCTACGAGCAGTACTTC
V gene: TRBV7-2
D gene: TRBD2
J gene: TRBJ2-7
clone size: NA

CDR3 protein: CSASGQEDQPQHF
CDR3 DNA: TGCAGTGCTTCCGGACAGGAGGATCAGCCCCAGCATTTT
V gene: TRBV20-1
D gene: TRBD1
J gene: TRBJ1-5
clone size: NA

CDR3 protein: CAISEGGAGVYNEQFF
CDR3 DNA: TGTGCCATCAGTGAAGGTGGAGCGGGGGTGTACAATGAGCAGTTCTTC
V gene: TRBV10-3
D gene: TRBD2
J gene: TRBJ2-1
clone size: few

CDR3 protein: CASSVDDRQGTTNEKLFF
CDR3 DNA: TGTGCCAGCAGCGTGGACGATCGACAGGGGACAACTAATGAAAAACTGTTTTTT
V gene: TRBV11-2
D gene: TRBD1
J gene: TRBJ1-4
clone size: NA

CDR3 protein: CASSLPGLQPTYNEQFF
CDR3 DNA: TGTGCCAGCAGCCTCCCGGGACTCCAACCCACATACAATGAGCAGTTCTTC
V gene: TRBV11-2
D gene: NA
J gene: TRBJ2-1
clone size: NA

CDR3 protein: CASSQDHPGIDYGYTF
CDR3 DNA: TGTGCCAGCAGCCAAGATCACCCGGGAATCGATTATGGCTACACCTTC
V gene: TRBV14
D gene: NA
J gene: TRBJ1-2
clone size: few

CDR3 protein: CSAREPRTGTGGYTF
CDR3 DNA: TGCAGTGCTAGAGAGCCCAGAACAGGGACGGGTGGCTACACCTTC
V gene: TRBV20-1
D gene: NA
J gene: TRBJ1-2
clone size: few

CDR3 protein: CATSDASPGGTLQETQYF
CDR3 DNA: TGTGCCACCAGTGATGCCTCCCCTGGGGGGACTTTGCAAGAGACCCAGTACTTC
V gene: TRBV24-1
D gene: NA
J gene: TRBJ2-5
clone size: few